These 11 T cell receptor beta chains were sequenced from one sample in a study of glioma-infiltrating T cells. The iRepertoire nested amplicon-rescue multiplex PCR amplified TCR alpha and beta CDR3s from RNA. TCRdb itself ran the multiplex PCR reads through MiXCR, one entry per CDR3 protein. The repertoire holds approximately 120,000 distinct CDR3 sequences, with 25% to 30% as singletons. Material for sequencing was glioma tissue, nonneoplastic brain tissue, or PBMCs (not recorded which). Receptors originate from a human donor with low-grade glioma or glioblastoma, undergoing nonglioma brain surgery, or in good health (not recorded which).

This clonotype showed up many times. The rearrangement joins TRBV7-2 to TRBJ2-5, with TRBD1 matching over 9 bases. With 4 bases clipped from V and 4 bases from J, the junction kept 1 base outside the gene matches. Germline V gene lookup returns CDR1 SGHTA and CDR2 FQGNSA. This CDR3 contains 13 residues. CDR3 nucleotide sequence: TGTGCCAGCAGCTCGGACAGGGGAGAGACCCAGTACTTC. Protein: CASSSDRGETQYF.

This clonotype was seen repeatedly, ten times or more. V is TRBV28 and J is TRBJ1-3; D is perhaps TRBD1 (5 bases). V lost 6 bases and J 4 bases, leaving 16 bases between the germline ends. The CDR3 is made up of 15 amino acids. Germline assignment: CDR1 MDHEN and CDR2 SYDVKM. CDR3 amino acids: CASRETGVVGNTIYF. For the CDR3, the DNA is TGTGCCAGCAGGGAGACGGGGGTTGTAGGAAACACCATATATTTT.

This clonotype was observed at least ten times. V is TRBV10-3 and J is TRBJ1-6; 7 bases align to TRBD1. This CDR3 is 16 amino acids long. Germline values: CDR1 ENHRY, CDR2 SYGVKD. The ends lost 0 bases at V and 9 bases at J; junction bases unmatched: 8. The CDR3 nucleotides read TGTGCCATCAGTGAGTCTACCCTATCAGGGGGTTCACCCCTCCACTTT. Translated, it gives CAISESTLSGGSPLHF.

V is TRBV6-1 and J is TRBJ2-5, with TRBD2 matching 12 bases. Germline V gene lookup returns CDR1 MNHNS and CDR2 SASEGT. Germline trimming cut 8 bases from V and 4 bases from J; bases unmatched to any gene: 5. The CDR3 loop spans 14 amino acids. The CDR3 DNA reads TGTGCCAGCCGACTAGCGGGAGACCGAGAGACCCAGTACTTC. This codes for CASRLAGDRETQYF.

Many counts were recorded for this clonotype. The CDR3 sequence is CSVKGLDTDTQYF. The DNA of the CDR3 is TGCAGCGTTAAGGGACTAGACACAGATACGCAGTATTTT. The chain joins TRBV29-1 to TRBJ2-3; 8 nucleotides agree with TRBD2. The CDR3 covers 13 residues. Trimming removed 5 bases from V and 2 bases from J; junction bases left unmatched: 3. CDR1 and CDR2 (germline): SQVTM, ANQGSEA.

At least ten counts were recorded for this clonotype. This clone may be a read error of a much larger clone one base away. The chain has TRBV6-1 and TRBJ1-2; 7 bases line up with TRBD1. V was pared by 8 bases and J by 8 bases, with 14 bases of the junction left unmatched. CDR3 length: 14 residues. Germline assignment: CDR1 MNHNS and CDR2 SASEGT. The CDR3: CASGPTGDRSGYTF. As DNA, the CDR3 is TGTGCCAGCGGTCCCACAGGGGATCGGAGCGGCTACACCTTC.

A few counts support this clonotype. The chain has TRBV30 and TRBJ1-3; D unresolved. The CDR3 contains 14 residues. Germline V CDR1 and CDR2: GTSNPN, SVGIG (reference sequence). Trimming stripped 1 base from V and 0 bases from J, with 7 bases between. CDR3 loop: CAWSAGASGNTIYF. The CDR3 DNA sequence: TGTGCCTGGAGTGCCGGCGCCTCTGGAAACACCATATATTTT.

Many counts were recorded for this clonotype. This chain uses TRBV3-1 with TRBJ2-3; the match to TRBD2 covers 12 bases. V trimming: 5 bases; J trimming: 2 bases; junction bases outside the gene matches: 5. The CDR3 contains 16 residues. Germline V gene sequence: CDR1 LGHDT, CDR2 YNNKEL (reference sequence). Written as DNA, the CDR3 is TGTGCCAGCAGCATGGGACTAGCGGGCTCCACAGATACGCAGTATTTT. Translated, it gives CASSMGLAGSTDTQYF.

The rearrangement uses TRBV10-3 and TRBJ2-1; 10 bases agree with TRBD2. This CDR3 is built from 20 residues. Trimming at V came to 0 bases and at J to 6 bases, leaving 17 bases not matched to a gene. Germline CDR1 is ENHRY and CDR2 is SYGVKD. CDR3 region: CAISESNKLAGNGPANEQFF. The CDR3 DNA sequence: TGTGCCATCAGTGAGTCAAATAAACTAGCGGGAAATGGGCCGGCCAATGAGCAGTTCTTC.

This clonotype was recorded many times. The chain employs TRBV20-1 and TRBJ2-5; perhaps TRBD1 as D (5 bases). The CDR3 is 12 residues long. V was shortened by 5 bases and J by 5 bases, with 12 bases between the two germline ends. In germline, CDR1 is DFQATT, CDR2 SNEGSKA (reference sequence). CDR3 coding DNA: TGCAGTGCTTCTTCAGGGCGGGAGACCCAGTACTTC. It encodes CSASSGRETQYF.

In this sample, this clonotype turned up many times. The chain employs TRBV27 and TRBJ1-1; D is unclear. Germline V CDR1 and CDR2: MNHEY, SMNVEV (reference sequence). The CDR3 extends over 16 amino acids. Between the trimmed V and J ends, which lost 4 bases and 0 bases, there was a span of 15 bases. The CDR3 loop is CASSSPATGMNTEAFF. The CDR3 DNA follows: TGTGCCAGCAGTTCGCCGGCCACGGGCATGAACACTGAAGCTTTCTTT.